This record looks at one T cell receptor (beta chain) sequence and its context. Produced via immunoSEQ multiplex PCR; TCRdb's table is partial and in-frame only. The data show fewer than 350,000 clones, roughly nine tenths seen once. These data originate in a study of blood T cell repertoires in COVID-19. One Seattle source followed patients from active infection through their disease course. The CDR3 spans 12 residues. Trimming stripped 4 bases from V and 7 bases from J, with 7 bases between. Per the germline V gene, CDR1 is LGHDT and CDR2 is YNNKEL (reference sequence). The clonotype comes from a woman in her thirties with COVID-19, enrolled during active disease. The chain is built from TRBV3-1 (or the pseudogene TRBV3-2) and TRBJ2-2; D unclear. The sample comprised peripheral blood. In DNA, the CDR3 is TGTGCCAGCAGCCCCTTATTCGGGGAGCTGTTTTTT. Its protein is CASSPLFGELFF.